Listed below are T cell receptor beta chains from one sample, sequenced in a study of blood T cells in healthy people across ages. TCRdb reprocessed the 5' RACE reads via MiXCR and lists one record per CDR3 protein. The sample includes 710,000 or so distinct CDR3 sequences, about 20% seen only once; the top ten take under 25%. The specimen sequenced was blood. These receptors all stem from a man aged 70-80 years in good health. Both conserved end residues are part of each CDR3.

>14|TRBV12-3/TRBV12-4|TRBJ2-1
CASSGSGGINEQFF
>13|TRBV7-9|TRBJ2-5
CASSLARIETQYF
>15|TRBV5-1|TRBJ2-5
CASSFASAVQETQYF
>14|TRBV4-2|TRBJ1-2
CASSQDGTIYGYTF
>13|TRBV11-2|TRBJ2-5
CASSLGVVETQYF
>11|TRBV19|TRBJ1-1
CASSTTAEAFF
>16|TRBV6-2/TRBV6-3|TRBJ2-2
CASSYHSGRGAGELFF
>15|TRBV20-1|TRBJ1-1
CSARGSRGQYTEAFF
>15|TRBV5-1|TRBJ2-2
CASSSEGIDTGELFF
>14|TRBV7-2|TRBJ2-1
CASSLDRGFTEQFF
>15|TRBV5-4|TRBJ1-1
CASSLGSGREVEAFF
>14|TRBV28|TRBJ2-3
CASRHDRSTDTQYF